This T cell receptor beta chain appears in the sequencing data of a study of control samples from healthy donors and cancer patients. The ends were cut back, 4 bases at V and 0 bases at J, with 10 bases in the middle. Germline lookup yields CDR1 SGHTA and CDR2 FQGNSA. The CDR3 consists of 14 residues. Profiling relied on immunoSEQ multiplex PCR, and the TCRdb table lists in-frame clones only, not all of them. Here the sample spans 130,000 or so clones, roughly 91% being singletons. The TCR sequence derives from a middle-aged man in good health. Input material: blood. The rearrangement links TRBV7-2 to TRBJ2-7; either TRBD1 or TRBD2 may supply D (6 bases each). The CDR3 nucleotides read TGTGCCAGCAGCTCACGGGGGCCCTCCTACGAGCAGTACTTC. Translated: CASSSRGPSYEQYF.